This T cell receptor (beta chain) was profiled in a study of T cell repertoires in cytomegalovirus infection. Trimming took off 5 bases at V and 1 base at J, with 12 bases between the two ends. CDR1 is MNHNS, CDR2 SASEGT, per germline. The length of the CDR3 is 14 residues. TCRdb reprocessed the reads via MiXCR and lists one record per CDR3 protein. The table includes 350,000 to 500,000 distinct CDR3 sequences, approximately 33% detected once. The chain joins TRBV6-1 to TRBJ2-7; D not certain. This clonotype originated in a human donor in good health (CMV status not recorded). Some clones in this sample may be carry-over from other donors' samples. The specimen sequenced was PBMCs. The CDR3 is CASSSGVRSYEQYF. Here the CDR3 DNA reads TGTGCCAGCAGTTCCGGAGTGAGATCCTACGAGCAGTACTTC.